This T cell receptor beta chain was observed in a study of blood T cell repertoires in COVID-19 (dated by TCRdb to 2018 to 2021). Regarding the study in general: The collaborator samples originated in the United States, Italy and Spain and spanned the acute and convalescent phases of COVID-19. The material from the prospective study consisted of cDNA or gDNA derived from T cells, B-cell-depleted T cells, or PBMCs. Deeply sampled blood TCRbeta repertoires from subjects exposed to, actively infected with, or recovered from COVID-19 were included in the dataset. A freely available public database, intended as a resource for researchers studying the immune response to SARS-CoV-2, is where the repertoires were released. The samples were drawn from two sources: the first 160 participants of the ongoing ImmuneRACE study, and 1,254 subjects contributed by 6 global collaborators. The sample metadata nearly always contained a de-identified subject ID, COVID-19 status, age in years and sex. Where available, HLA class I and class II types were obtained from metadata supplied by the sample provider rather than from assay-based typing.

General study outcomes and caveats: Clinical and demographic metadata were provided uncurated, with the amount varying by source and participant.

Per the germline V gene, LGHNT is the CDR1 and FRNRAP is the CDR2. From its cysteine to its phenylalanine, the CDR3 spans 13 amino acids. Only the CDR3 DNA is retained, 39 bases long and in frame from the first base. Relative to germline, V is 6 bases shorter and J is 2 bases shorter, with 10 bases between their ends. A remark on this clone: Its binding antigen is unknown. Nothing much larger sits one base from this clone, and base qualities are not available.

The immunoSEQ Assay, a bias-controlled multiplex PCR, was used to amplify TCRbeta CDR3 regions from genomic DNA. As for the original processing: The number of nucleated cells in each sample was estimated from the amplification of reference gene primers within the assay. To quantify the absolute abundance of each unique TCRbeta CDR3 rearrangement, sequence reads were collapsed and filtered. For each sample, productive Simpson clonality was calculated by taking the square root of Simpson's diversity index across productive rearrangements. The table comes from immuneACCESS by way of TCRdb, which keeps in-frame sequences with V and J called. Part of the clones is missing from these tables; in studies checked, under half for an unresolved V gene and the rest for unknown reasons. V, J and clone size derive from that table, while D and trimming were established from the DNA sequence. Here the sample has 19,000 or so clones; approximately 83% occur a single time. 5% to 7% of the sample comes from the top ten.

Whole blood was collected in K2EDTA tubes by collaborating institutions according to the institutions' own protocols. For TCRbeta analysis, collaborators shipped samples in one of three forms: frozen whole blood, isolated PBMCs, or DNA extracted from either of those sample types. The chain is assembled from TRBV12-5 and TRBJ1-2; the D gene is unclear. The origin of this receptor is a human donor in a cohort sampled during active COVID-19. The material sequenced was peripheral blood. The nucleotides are TGTGCTAGTGGCCCCCCGTCGAACTATGGCTACACCTTC. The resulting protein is CASGPPSNYGYTF. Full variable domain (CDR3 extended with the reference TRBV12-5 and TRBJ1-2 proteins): DARVTQTPRHKVTEMGQEVTMRCQPILGHNTVFWYRQTMMQGLELLAYFRNRAPLDDSGMPKDRFSAEMPDATLATLKIQPSEPRDSAVYFCASGPPSNYGYTFGSGTRLTVV.